This TCR beta chain was documented in a study of blood T cell repertoires in COVID-19. The V and J ends lost 2 bases and 1 base, in that order; junction bases with no gene match: 5. CDR3 size: 17 residues. CDR1 MNHEY and CDR2 SVGEGT come from the germline V gene. Generated by immunoSEQ multiplex PCR, the TCRdb table keeps only in-frame clones and is missing some. The table lists about 140,000 clones, roughly 79% of them singletons. Sample: peripheral blood. This chain links TRBV6-2 or TRBV6-3 with TRBJ2-2; 9 nucleotides agree with TRBD2. The receptor was isolated from a woman aged 55-69 years with acute or convalescent COVID-19. The CDR3 DNA follows: TGTGCCAGCAGTTACACCGGTAGCGGGAGGAACACCGGGGAGCTGTTTTTT. Protein: CASSYTGSGRNTGELFF.